The subject of this entry is one TCR beta chain. As yet, its antigen is unknown. The sample belongs to a study of CXCR3-negative and CXCR3-positive naive CD8 T cells. CDR1 and CDR2 (germline): ENHRY, SYGVKD. The CDR3 covers 14 residues. TRB cDNA was prepared as libraries by UMI-labeled 5' RACE. Using the 5' RACE reads, TCRdb records one entry per CDR3 protein without DNA. The specimen's table records tens of thousands of distinct CDR3 sequences. Study-wide results and caveats: TRB CDR3s of CXCR3-positive naive cells were more hydrophobic than those of CXCR3-negative naive cells.

This sequence joins TRBV10-3 and TRBJ2-7. The specimen sequenced was naive CXCR3+ CD8+ T cells from blood. Indicated subset: CD45RO-CCR7+CD27+CD95- naive CD8+ T cells expressing CXCR3 (TNR3+). The source is a human donor in good health. Some clones in this sample may be carry-over from other donors' samples. CDR3 region: CAISDSVDSYEQYF.